One and the same sample provided the 23 T cell receptor beta chains below, sequenced in a study of blood T cell repertoires in COVID-19. Produced via immunoSEQ multiplex PCR; TCRdb's table is partial and in-frame only. The sample has some 270,000 clones; roughly 89% are singletons. Material: peripheral blood. These receptors all stem from a middle-aged woman who had recovered from COVID-19.

The chain recombines TRBV28 with TRBJ2-7, with D possibly matching TRBD2 (5 bases). V lost 6 bases, J lost 5 bases, and 23 bases lay in between. Germline V gene lookup returns CDR1 MDHEN and CDR2 SYDVKM. The CDR3 length is 16 residues. The CDR3 bases are TGTGCCAGCAGAGACTATGCGGGTCCCCGAAGGAACGAGCAGTACTTC. Its protein is CASRDYAGPRRNEQYF.

This chain uses TRBV12-3 or TRBV12-4 with TRBJ1-2, with D possibly TRBD1 on 5 matching bases. Trimming took off 8 bases at V and 8 bases at J, with 12 bases between the two ends. The CDR3 is 11 residues long. CDR3 protein: CASAGQAGYTF. CDR3 bases: TGTGCCAGCGCAGGGCAGGCCGGCTACACCTTC.

The gene calls are TRBV5-4 and TRBJ2-5; tentative D call: TRBD2 (6 bases). Trimming shortened V by 4 bases and J by 5 bases, and 15 bases separated the two germline ends. The length of the CDR3 is 14 residues. The germline V gene has CDR1 SGHNT and CDR2 YYREEE (reference sequence). CDR3 DNA sequence: TGTGCCAGCAGCCTGAGGGGAGGATCCGAGACCCAGTACTTC. It encodes CASSLRGGSETQYF.

V gene TRBV24-1 combines with J gene TRBJ2-3, with TRBD2 identical over 12 bases. J was trimmed by 6 bases and V by 4 bases; bases with no gene match: 10. There are 17 residues in the CDR3. Germline V gives CDR1 KGHDR, CDR2 SFDVKD. CDR3 bases: TGTGCCACCAGTGACCCGGGACTAGCGGGCCACTCCGATACGCAGTATTTT. It encodes CATSDPGLAGHSDTQYF.

The chain recombines TRBV6-4 with TRBJ1-1; D is unresolved. Trimming left V 4 bases short and J 5 bases short, with 14 bases between. The V gene's germline CDR1 is MRHNA and CDR2 SNTAGT. The CDR3 consists of 14 residues. DNA for the CDR3: TGTGCCAGCAGTGGCCACTGGTGGCGGACTGAAGCTTTCTTT. Translation gives CASSGHWWRTEAFF.

The rearrangement joins TRBV27 to TRBJ1-5; 8 nucleotides match TRBD1. V lost 8 bases and J lost 3; bases outside the gene matches: 9. CDR3 size: 15 residues. CDR1 MNHEY and CDR2 SMNVEV come from the germline V gene (reference sequence). CDR3 sequence (DNA): TGTGCCAGCGCAGCGAACAGGGGGTTCAATCAGCCCCAGCATTTT. Translation gives CASAANRGFNQPQHF.

The chain combines TRBV28 with TRBJ2-1; D gene uncertain. The length of the CDR3 is 13 residues. The germline V and J ends were trimmed by 11 bases and 7 bases, with 18 bases remaining between them. Germline CDR1 is MDHEN and CDR2 is SYDVKM. In DNA form, the CDR3 reads TGTGCCTCCAGTATCCAGGTTCGTAATGAGCAGTTCTTC. Its protein product is CASSIQVRNEQFF.

V is TRBV12-3 or TRBV12-4 and J is TRBJ2-3, with D hard to call. The germline V and J ends were trimmed by 6 bases and 5 bases, with 12 bases remaining between them. The CDR3 runs 13 residues. The CDR3 sequence is CASRALVVDTQYF. The CDR3 DNA sequence: TGTGCCAGCAGGGCTCTGGTGGTAGATACGCAGTATTTT.

This clone was observed a few times. This rearrangement joins TRBV2 to TRBJ2-5; 10 bases line up with TRBD2. CDR3 size: 18 residues. Germline CDR1 reads SNHLY; CDR2 reads FYNNEI. Germline trimming cut 3 bases from V and 0 bases from J; bases unmatched to any gene: 10. As DNA, the CDR3 is TGTGCCAGCAGTGAGCCTCTAGCGGGGGACTCGTACCAAGAGACCCAGTACTTC. It codes for CASSEPLAGDSYQETQYF.

The rearrangement uses TRBV5-5 and TRBJ2-3, with TRBD1 as a possible D gene (5 bases). This CDR3 is 14 amino acids long. CDR1 and CDR2 from the germline V gene are SGHKS and YYEKEE (reference sequence). V was clipped by 4 bases and J by 3 bases, with 12 bases between them. CDR3 nucleotides: TGTGCCAGCAGCCCGCCTCAGGGAACAGATACGCAGTATTTT. Amino acids: CASSPPQGTDTQYF.

The chain joins TRBV27 to TRBJ1-1; a weak D match, TRBD1 (6 bases). Trimming removed 0 bases at V and 4 bases at J, with 12 bases between. Germline V gene data show CDR1 as MNHEY and CDR2 as SMNVEV (reference sequence). The CDR3 runs 15 residues. The CDR3 coding sequence is TGTGCCAGCAGTTTATCGATCTCAGGGGTCACTGAAGCTTTCTTT. Translation gives CASSLSISGVTEAFF.

The rearrangement joins TRBV5-1 to TRBJ2-5; D is possibly TRBD2 (6 bases). The CDR3 has 13 residues. Germline V gene sequence: CDR1 SGHRS, CDR2 YFSETQ. V gave up 6 bases and J gave up 5 bases, with 14 bases separating them. For the CDR3, the DNA is TGCGCCAGCAAGGCTAGCGTGGCTGAGACCCAGTACTTC. It is translated as CASKASVAETQYF.

The chain employs TRBV2 and TRBJ1-6; TRBD1 matches 8 bases. After removal of 4 bases from V and 7 bases from J, the junction contained 6 bases not matched to a gene. This CDR3 is 15 amino acids long. Germline lookup yields CDR1 SNHLY and CDR2 FYNNEI. CDR3 sequence reads: CASSGEQGGNSPLHF. The CDR3 DNA follows: TGTGCCAGCAGTGGTGAACAGGGGGGCAATTCACCCCTCCACTTT. Supplemented by reference TRBV2 and TRBJ1-6, the full variable domain reads EPEVTQTPSHQVTQMGQEVILRCVPISNHLYFYWYRQILGQKVEFLVSFYNNEISEKSEIFDDQFSVERPDGSNFTLKIRSTKLEDSAMYFCASSGEQGGNSPLHFGNGTRLTVT.

The chain employs TRBV6-4 and TRBJ2-2, with 7 bases identical to TRBD2. CDR3 length: 13 amino acids. From germline, CDR1 is MRHNA and CDR2 SNTAGT. V lost 6 bases to trimming and J lost 9 bases; unmatched junction nucleotides: 7. CDR3 DNA sequence: TGTGCCAGCAGCGCCCGAGCGGGAAGGGAGCTGTTTTTT. This gives the protein CASSARAGRELFF.

The rearrangement joins TRBV5-1 to TRBJ1-4, with a weak D call TRBD1 (6 bases). The CDR3 consists of 16 residues. Germline CDR1 SGHRS, CDR2 YFSETQ. Trimming removed 1 base at V and 7 bases at J, with 17 bases between. CDR3 residues: CASSLRARGAGEKLFF. The DNA of the CDR3 is TGCGCCAGCAGCTTGAGGGCTCGGGGGGCTGGTGAAAAACTGTTTTTT.

The V and J genes are TRBV13 and TRBJ2-2; no clear D gene. V was trimmed by 1 base and J by 0 bases, leaving 9 bases between them. In germline, CDR1 is PRHDT, CDR2 FYEKMQ (reference sequence). The CDR3 contains 16 residues. In DNA, the CDR3 is TGTGCCAGCAGCTTAGACCCGACACCGAACACCGGGGAGCTGTTTTTT. Encoded protein: CASSLDPTPNTGELFF.

The chain couples TRBV4-2 to TRBJ2-2; a weak D match, TRBD1 (6 bases). V was shortened by 1 base and J by 0 bases, with 15 bases between the two germline ends. This CDR3 comprises 18 residues. Germline V gives CDR1 LGHNA, CDR2 YNFKEQ. The chain's CDR3 is CASSQANTGLANTGELFF. CDR3 in DNA: TGTGCCAGCAGCCAAGCCAACACAGGGTTGGCGAACACCGGGGAGCTGTTTTTT.

V gene TRBV27 combines with J gene TRBJ1-5; 9 bases are shared with TRBD1. The junction had 10 bases not matched to a gene; V was cut back by 6 bases and J by 7 bases. The CDR3 totals 15 residues. Germline V CDR1 and CDR2: MNHEY, SMNVEV (reference sequence). The CDR3 bases are TGTGCCAGCAGGCCGGGACAGGGTAGTTGGCAGCCCCAGCATTTT. This sequence encodes CASRPGQGSWQPQHF.

The chain is built from TRBV30 and TRBJ1-4; TRBD1 aligns across 7 bases. The CDR3 runs to 12 residues. Germline V gene data show CDR1 as GTSNPN and CDR2 as SVGIG (reference sequence). The V gene end was trimmed by 8 bases and the J gene end by 8 bases; junction bases not matched to a gene: 8. The CDR3, as DNA: TGTGCCCTTGACAGGGCGGAGGAAAAACTGTTTTTT. Translated, it gives CALDRAEEKLFF.

The gene calls are TRBV19 and TRBJ2-7; 8 nucleotides align to TRBD1. There are 14 residues in the CDR3. J gave up 2 bases and V 5 bases, and 5 bases lay outside the gene matches. Germline CDR1 reads LNHDA; CDR2 reads SQIVND (reference sequence). The CDR3 sequence: CASSPRTGTYEQYF. As DNA, the CDR3 is TGTGCCAGTAGTCCTCGGACAGGGACCTACGAGCAGTACTTC.

The V and J genes are TRBV7-2 and TRBJ1-6; D is possibly TRBD1 (5 bases). The germline V gene has CDR1 SGHTA and CDR2 FQGNSA. The CDR3 is 13 residues long. Trimming left V 6 bases short and J 15 bases short, with 18 bases between. CDR3 sequence: CASRQAAGGRLHF. CDR3 coding DNA: TGTGCCAGCAGACAGGCCGCGGGAGGGCGCCTCCACTTT.

This clone came up a few times. V is TRBV5-4 and J is TRBJ1-2; tentative D call: TRBD1 (5 bases). The ends were cut back, 6 bases at V and 4 bases at J, with 16 bases in the middle. The CDR3 contains 14 residues. Germline V CDR1 and CDR2: SGHNT, YYREEE (reference sequence). CDR3 amino acids: CASNSPGSFYGYTF. CDR3 in DNA: TGTGCCAGCAACTCTCCAGGGTCTTTCTATGGCTACACCTTC.

This chain links TRBV29-1 with TRBJ1-2; TRBD1 is a possible D gene (5 bases). The V gene's germline CDR1 is SQVTM and CDR2 ANQGSEA. This CDR3 is 11 amino acids long. The V end was cut by 2 bases, the J end by 8 bases, with 9 bases between. The CDR3 DNA reads as TGCAGCGTTGAACAGGGTCGCGGCTACACCTTC. Translated: CSVEQGRGYTF.